This T cell receptor (beta chain) derives from a study of control samples from healthy donors and cancer patients. The data were produced by immunoSEQ multiplex PCR, yet TCRdb's version contains in-frame clones alone and is incomplete. The table records 150,000 to 200,000 clones, 80% to 90% of them present only once. Looked up from germline, CDR1 is SGDLS and CDR2 is YYNGEE. The CDR3 extends over 16 amino acids. Trimming pared 2 bases from V and 7 bases from J, leaving 19 bases between. The rearrangement uses TRBV9 and TRBJ2-1; the D gene could be TRBD1 or TRBD2 (5 bases each). Sequencing was performed on blood. The sequence derives from a young man in good health. DNA for the CDR3: TGTGCCAGCAGCGTTAAGAGGGGCCCACCGGGGAATGAGCAGTTCTTC. This gives the protein CASSVKRGPPGNEQFF.